The clone carrying this T cell receptor beta chain has only a few counts. As yet, its antigen is unknown. This sample was included in a study of cytomegalovirus exposure and HLA in healthy donors. The CDR3 length is 13 residues. Germline CDR1 is MNHNS and CDR2 is SASEGT. The germline V and J ends were trimmed by 4 bases and 1 base, with 7 bases remaining between them. Broader study findings: The likely explanation for a cluster of highly shared sequence variants was sequencing artifact.

PCR involved 60 Vbeta and 13 Jbeta primers. Profiled with immunoSEQ multiplex PCR; TCRdb holds only in-frame clones, not every one. The sample carries around 150,000 clones, approximately 10% recorded once. The V gene is TRBV6-1, the J gene TRBJ2-5, with no clear D. This TCR was sampled from a woman in her thirties or forties in good health and CMV-seropositive. The material sequenced was PBMCs. The CDR3 reads CASSGQAQETQYF. For the CDR3, the DNA is TGTGCCAGCAGTGGCCAGGCCCAAGAGACCCAGTACTTC.